This T cell receptor beta chain emerged from a study of blood T cell repertoires in COVID-19. Study-wide background: Specimens from acute and convalescent COVID-19 originated in the United States, Italy and Spain. In each case, the material was cDNA or gDNA derived from T cells, B-cell-depleted T cells, or PBMCs.

J was trimmed by 5 bases and V by 5 bases; bases with no gene match: 3. There are 14 residues in the CDR3. The germline V gene encodes CDR1 KGHDR and CDR2 SFDVKD. In the original workflow: Cell counts per sample came from amplifying reference gene primers. Assay: immunoSEQ multiplex PCR; the TCRdb copy retains only in-frame clones and omits some. That table supplies the V and J calls and clone size; D and trimming were determined from the DNA. The sample lists some 97,000 clones, approximately 80% seen once, with 10% to 15% in the top ten. The origin of this receptor is a man aged 45 to 65 with active or convalescent COVID-19. The gene calls are TRBV24-1 and TRBJ2-3; TRBD2 agrees at 10 bases. Sequenced material: peripheral blood. The CDR3 here is CATSAWTSGDTQYF. The CDR3 region has the DNA TGTGCCACCAGTGCCTGGACTAGCGGAGATACGCAGTATTTT.